The 26 T cell receptor beta chains below were found in one sample sequenced in a study of CD8+CD57+ T cells in acquired aplastic anemia. The template for TCR beta VDJ and CDR3 sequence profiling was genomic DNA. TCRdb re-called the reads through MiXCR, storing one row per CDR3 protein. Of around 150,000 distinct CDR3 sequences in the sample, 60% to 80% are singletons; the top ten hold about 50%. Whoever was chosen for sequencing had shown CD8+CD57+ cell expansion by flow cytometry. What was sequenced was sorted CD4+, CD8+, or CD8+CD57+ T cells (not recorded which) from PBMCs. These receptors were obtained from a human donor with aplastic anemia.

This clonotype was observed a few times. V is TRBV7-6 and J is TRBJ1-6, with 10 bases that match TRBD1. The ends lost 5 bases at V and 8 bases at J; junction bases unmatched: 9. Germline V gene data show CDR1 as SGHVS and CDR2 as FNYEAQ. This CDR3 comprises 16 residues. The CDR3 DNA is TGTGCCAGCAGCAACCAAGTGGGGACAGGGGATTCACCCCTCCACTTT. It specifies CASSNQVGTGDSPLHF.

The chain has TRBV20-1 and TRBJ1-2, with 8 bases aligning to TRBD1. The CDR3 is 14 amino acids. From germline, CDR1 is DFQATT and CDR2 SNEGSKA (reference sequence). Trimming at V came to 4 bases and at J to 2 bases, leaving 6 bases not matched to a gene. The CDR3 DNA reads TGCAGTGCTACGCCGGGACAGGCGAACTATGGCTACACCTTC. Translated: CSATPGQANYGYTF.

A word on this clonotype: An end of the junction differs from the germline gene, which may be a read error. This chain connects TRBV7-9 to TRBJ1-1; possibly TRBD1 for D (6 bases). The CDR3 is made up of 12 amino acids. Germline V lookup: CDR1 SEHNR, CDR2 FQNEAQ (reference sequence). CDR3 residues: CASSQYTGMTFF. CDR3 in DNA: TGCGCCAGCAGCCAGTACACAGGGATGACTTTCTTT. Together with reference TRBV7-9 and TRBJ1-1, the CDR3 gives the full variable domain: DTGVSQNPRHKITKRGQNVTFRCDPISEHNRLYWYRQTLGQGPEFLTYFQNEAQLEKSRLLSDRFSAERPKGSFSTLEIQRTEQGDSAMYLCASSQYTGMTFFGQGTRLTVV.

The chain has TRBV9 and TRBJ2-7; D gene ambiguous. CDR1 is SGDLS, CDR2 YYNGEE, per germline. CDR3 size: 14 residues. Trimming removed 4 bases from V and 2 bases from J, with 13 bases in between. The CDR3 DNA reads TGTGCCAGCAGCCCCACCGGTGTTACCTACGAGCAGTACTTC. It encodes CASSPTGVTYEQYF.

The chain is built from TRBV25-1 and TRBJ2-7; maybe TRBD1 (6 bases). The CDR3 runs to 14 residues. V gave up 4 bases and J gave up 5 bases, with 15 bases separating them. The germline CDR1 and CDR2 sequences are MGHDK and SYGVNS. The CDR3 sequence is CASSVNIWDNEQYF. The DNA of the CDR3 is TGTGCCAGCAGTGTGAATATATGGGACAACGAGCAGTACTTC.

This rearrangement joins TRBV24-1 to TRBJ1-3; no definite D call. The CDR3 is made up of 14 amino acids. V was trimmed by 5 bases and J by 0 bases, leaving 7 bases between them. Germline CDR1 KGHDR, CDR2 SFDVKD. CDR3 sequence (DNA): TGTGCCACCAGTGGCCGGGACTCTGGAAACACCATATATTTT. The encoded protein is CATSGRDSGNTIYF.

This chain joins TRBV10-3 and TRBJ2-3; TRBD1 agrees at 8 bases. Per germline, CDR1 ENHRY and CDR2 SYGVKD. V lost 6 bases to trimming and J lost 1 base; unmatched junction nucleotides: 9. The CDR3 extends over 16 amino acids. The CDR3 DNA sequence: TGTGCCATCAGAATACAACCGGGACAGGGCACAGATACGCAGTATTTT. Its protein product is CAIRIQPGQGTDTQYF.

This clonotype has at least ten counts. The chain carries TRBV20-1 and TRBJ1-5; maybe TRBD1 (5 bases). CDR1 DFQATT and CDR2 SNEGSKA come from the germline V gene (reference sequence). V lost 3 bases, J lost 6 bases, and 12 bases lay in between. This CDR3 has 13 residues. The CDR3 bases are TGCAGTGCTAGGGACACGGAAATTCAGCCCCAGCATTTT. It codes for CSARDTEIQPQHF.

This clonotype was seen a single time. The chain is built from TRBV10-2 and TRBJ2-7; the D gene is possibly TRBD1 (6 bases). Germline V gene lookup returns CDR1 WSHSY and CDR2 SAAADI. This CDR3 spans 11 amino acids. Trimming took 2 bases from V and 10 from J, leaving 9 bases between them. CDR3: CASSEGGSQYF. For the CDR3, the DNA is TGCGCCAGCAGTGAGGGGGGCTCTCAGTACTTC.

This clonotype came up a few times. The chain uses TRBV27 and TRBJ1-1, with 8 bases fitting TRBD1. This CDR3 is built from 16 residues. V lost 6 bases to trimming and J lost 1 base; unmatched junction nucleotides: 10. CDR1 MNHEY and CDR2 SMNVEV come from the germline V gene (reference sequence). This chain's CDR3 is CASSGRTGSSNTEAFF. The CDR3 coding sequence is TGTGCCAGCAGCGGTCGGACAGGGTCGTCGAACACTGAAGCTTTCTTT.

This chain uses TRBV6-6 with TRBJ1-5; possibly TRBD1 for D (5 bases). This CDR3 comprises 13 residues. Trimming shortened V by 11 bases and J by 5 bases, and 16 bases separated the two germline ends. Germline CDR1 is MNHNY and CDR2 is SVGAGI (reference sequence). The CDR3 sequence: CASHGQGYQPQHF. CDR3 nucleotides: TGTGCCTCCCATGGCCAGGGATATCAGCCCCAGCATTTT.

The V and J genes are TRBV12-3 or TRBV12-4 and TRBJ2-7; unclear D gene. Trimming removed 2 bases from V and 3 bases from J, with 8 bases in between. The CDR3 runs to 13 residues. The CDR3 bases are TGTGCCAGCAGTTTACGGCGATACTACGAGCAGTACTTC. Translated: CASSLRRYYEQYF.

The J gene is TRBJ1-3, the V gene TRBV13; D unresolved. The germline V and J ends were trimmed by 2 bases and 6 bases, with 5 bases remaining between them. Germline V gene lookup returns CDR1 PRHDT and CDR2 FYEKMQ (reference sequence). The CDR3 is made up of 12 amino acids. The CDR3: CASSLQENTIYF. Here the CDR3 DNA reads TGTGCCAGCAGCTTACAGGAAAACACCATATATTTT.

Turning to this clonotype: Compared with germline, one end of the junction differs, possibly owing to a read error. The V call is TRBV7-7, the J call TRBJ2-7; D unresolved. This CDR3 is built from 17 residues. Germline lookup yields CDR1 SSHAT and CDR2 FNYEAQ (reference sequence). The CDR3 nucleotides read TGTGCTAGCAGCTTCGCTGTGCCCTGGTTTTGGGGCTACGAGCAGTACTTC. Translated: CASSFAVPWFWGYEQYF.

The rearrangement uses TRBV29-1 and TRBJ2-2; D might be TRBD1 (6 bases). V was cut by 7 bases and J by 5 bases, with 14 bases left in between. Germline assignment: CDR1 SQVTM and CDR2 ANQGSEA. This CDR3 region has 13 residues. The CDR3 nucleotides are TGCAGCGCCCCGGGACATGAAACCGGGGAGCTGTTTTTT. Translating it yields CSAPGHETGELFF.

As for this clonotype: Its ends do not fully match the called genes, so a read error is possible. The V call is TRBV11-2, the J call TRBJ1-2, with 9 bases fitting TRBD1. CDR3 length equals 15 residues. Per germline, CDR1 SGHAT and CDR2 FQNNGV. The CDR3 nucleotides read TGTGCCGGCAGCCCGTACCCGGGACAGGGCGTGCGCTACACCTTC. Protein sequence: CAGSPYPGQGVRYTF.

As for this clonotype: It is unclear where the CDR3 begins or ends on the DNA, so no DNA is shown, and the CDR3 is as TCRdb lists it. The chain uses TRBV5-4 and TRBJ2-5; TRBD1 is the table's D call, not checked against the DNA. Germline CDR1 and CDR2: SGHNT and YYREEE (reference sequence). The CDR3 length equals 15 residues, ends included. CDR3 protein: CASSFGAGTEETQYF.

This clonotype was picked up many times. The rearrangement joins TRBV20-1 to TRBJ1-1, with D perhaps matching TRBD1 (5 bases). Germline loops: CDR1 DFQATT, CDR2 SNEGSKA (reference sequence). CDR3 length: 20 residues. Trimming left V 6 bases short and J 0 bases short, with 32 bases between. For the CDR3, the DNA is TGCAGTGCACGGCCCGGGACTGAGCACCCGGAAGATCTCATGAACACTGAAGCTTTCTTT. This gives the protein CSARPGTEHPEDLMNTEAFF.

This clonotype has only a few counts. The CDR3 sequence: CASSLSPGDISYEQYF. The CDR3 region has the DNA TGTGCCAGCAGTTTATCCCCGGGGGACATCTCCTACGAGCAGTACTTC. The chain recombines TRBV28 with TRBJ2-7, with D tentatively TRBD1 or TRBD2 (6 bases each). The V gene lost 1 base and the J gene lost 0 bases, with 13 bases spanning the gap. Germline values: CDR1 MDHEN, CDR2 SYDVKM. The CDR3 is 16 amino acids. Full variable domain (rest looked up from reference TRBV28 and TRBJ2-7): DVKVTQSSRYLVKRTGEKVFLECVQDMDHENMFWYRQDPGLGLRLIYFSYDVKMKEKGDIPEGYSVSREKKERFSLILESASTNQTSMYLCASSLSPGDISYEQYFGPGTRLTVT.

CDR3 residues: CASSPRVAGASYNEQFF. The CDR3 DNA sequence: TGCGCCAGCAGCCCCCGGGTAGCGGGAGCATCCTACAATGAGCAGTTCTTC. V and J are TRBV5-1 and TRBJ2-1; 9 nucleotides agree with TRBD2. J gave up 1 base and V 4 bases, and 9 bases lay outside the gene matches. The CDR3 has 17 residues. Germline loops: CDR1 SGHRS, CDR2 YFSETQ. Supplemented by reference TRBV5-1 and TRBJ2-1, the full variable domain reads KAGVTQTPRYLIKTRGQQVTLSCSPISGHRSVSWYQQTPGQGLQFLFEYFSETQRNKGNFPGRFSGRQFSNSRSEMNVSTLELGDSALYLCASSPRVAGASYNEQFFGPGTRLTVL.

This rearrangement joins TRBV6-5 to TRBJ2-2, with 7 bases matching TRBD2. This CDR3 has 15 residues. From germline, CDR1 is MNHEY and CDR2 SVGAGI. V lost 6 bases and J lost 7; bases outside the gene matches: 11. The CDR3 bases are TGTGCCAGCAGCGGGGGACTAACTCCGGTCGGGGAGCTGTTTTTT. Encoded protein: CASSGGLTPVGELFF.

J is TRBJ2-1 and V is TRBV6-1; 12 bases map to TRBD1. The CDR3 consists of 14 residues. V shed 10 bases and J 9 bases; nucleotides not matched to a gene: 10. Germline loops: CDR1 MNHNS, CDR2 SASEGT. CDR3 region: CATGQGAFFGEQFF. The DNA of the CDR3 is TGTGCCACGGGACAGGGGGCATTTTTCGGTGAGCAGTTCTTC.

The chain couples TRBV7-8 to TRBJ1-1; no clear D gene. Trimming pared 1 base from V and 7 bases from J, leaving 16 bases between. Per germline, CDR1 SGHVS and CDR2 FQNEAQ. The CDR3 extends over 15 amino acids. The DNA of the CDR3 is TGTGCCAGCAGCTTAGTTACCCCTACAAGGGATGAAGCTTTCTTT. It specifies CASSLVTPTRDEAFF.

The chain recombines TRBV2 with TRBJ2-5, with 9 bases identical to TRBD2. CDR1 is SNHLY, CDR2 FYNNEI, per germline. The CDR3 has 13 amino acids. J was trimmed by 4 bases and V by 6 bases; bases with no gene match: 3. CDR3 DNA sequence: TGTGCCAGCAGGTGGCGGGGGGGAGAGACCCAGTACTTC. This gives the protein CASRWRGGETQYF.

This clonotype was counted once. V and J are TRBV7-9 and TRBJ2-7; D not certain. V was shortened by 0 bases and J by 3 bases, with 15 bases between the two germline ends. CDR1 is SEHNR and CDR2 is FQNEAQ in the germline V gene (reference sequence). The CDR3 is 16 amino acids. The CDR3 DNA reads TGTGCCAGCAGCTTAGCCCTCTCAAAGAGCGTCTACGAGCAGTACTTC. Translated: CASSLALSKSVYEQYF.

This chain joins TRBV4-3 and TRBJ1-3; D might be TRBD1 (6 bases). The length of the CDR3 is 18 residues. The V end was cut by 3 bases, the J end by 0 bases, with 18 bases between. From germline, CDR1 is LGHNA and CDR2 YSLEER. The CDR3 protein is CASSQDGAGANSGNTIYF. The CDR3 nucleotides are TGCGCCAGCAGCCAGGATGGGGCAGGGGCGAACTCTGGAAACACCATATATTTT.